This TCR beta chain was documented in a study of cytomegalovirus exposure and HLA in healthy donors. Germline-derived CDR1 and CDR2 are SGHRS and YFSETQ. This CDR3 has 16 amino acids. Trimming stripped 0 bases from V and 0 bases from J, with 13 bases between. PCR involved 60 Vbeta and 13 Jbeta primers. Method: immunoSEQ multiplex PCR; TCRdb's copy keeps in-frame clones and lacks some. The table has around 160,000 clones, around three quarters seen once; the top ten hold 2% to 2.5%. The chain couples TRBV5-1 to TRBJ2-7; D is uncertain. Sequencing was done on a sample of PBMCs. The origin of this receptor is a man aged 50 to 59 in good health and CMV-seropositive. The CDR3 DNA reads as TGCGCCAGCAGCTTGGATAATGGTCCGAGCTCCTACGAGCAGTACTTC. Translation gives CASSLDNGPSSYEQYF.